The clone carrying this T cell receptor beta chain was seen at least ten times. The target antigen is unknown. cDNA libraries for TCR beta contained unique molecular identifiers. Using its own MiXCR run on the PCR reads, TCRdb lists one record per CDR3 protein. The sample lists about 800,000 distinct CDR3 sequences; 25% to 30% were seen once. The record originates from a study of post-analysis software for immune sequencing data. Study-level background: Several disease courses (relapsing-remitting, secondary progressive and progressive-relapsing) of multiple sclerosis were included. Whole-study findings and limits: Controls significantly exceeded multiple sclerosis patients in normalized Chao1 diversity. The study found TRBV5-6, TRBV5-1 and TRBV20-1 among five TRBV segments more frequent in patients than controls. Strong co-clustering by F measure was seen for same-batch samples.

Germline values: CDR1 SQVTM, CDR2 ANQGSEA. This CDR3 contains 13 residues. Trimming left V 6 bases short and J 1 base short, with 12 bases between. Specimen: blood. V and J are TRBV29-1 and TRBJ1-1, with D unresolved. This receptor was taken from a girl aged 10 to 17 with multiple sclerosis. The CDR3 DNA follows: TGCAGCGTCCGTATCGGGCCGAACACTGAAGCTTTCTTT. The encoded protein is CSVRIGPNTEAFF.